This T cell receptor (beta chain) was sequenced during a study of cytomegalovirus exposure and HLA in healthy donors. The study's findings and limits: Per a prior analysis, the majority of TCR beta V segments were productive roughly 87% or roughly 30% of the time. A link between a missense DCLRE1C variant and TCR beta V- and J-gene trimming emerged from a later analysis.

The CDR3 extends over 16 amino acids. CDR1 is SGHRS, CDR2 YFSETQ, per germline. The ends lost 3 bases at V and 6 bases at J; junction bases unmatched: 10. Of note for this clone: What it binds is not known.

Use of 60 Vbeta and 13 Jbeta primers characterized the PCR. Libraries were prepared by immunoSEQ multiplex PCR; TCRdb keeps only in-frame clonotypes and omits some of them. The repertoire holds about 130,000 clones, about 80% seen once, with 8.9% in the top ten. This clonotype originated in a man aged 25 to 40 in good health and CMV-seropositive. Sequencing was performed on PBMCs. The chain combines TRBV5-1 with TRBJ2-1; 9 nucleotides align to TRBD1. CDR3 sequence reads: CASSWGPGQGGNEQFF. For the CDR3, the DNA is TGCGCCAGCAGCTGGGGGCCGGGACAGGGTGGCAATGAGCAGTTCTTC.